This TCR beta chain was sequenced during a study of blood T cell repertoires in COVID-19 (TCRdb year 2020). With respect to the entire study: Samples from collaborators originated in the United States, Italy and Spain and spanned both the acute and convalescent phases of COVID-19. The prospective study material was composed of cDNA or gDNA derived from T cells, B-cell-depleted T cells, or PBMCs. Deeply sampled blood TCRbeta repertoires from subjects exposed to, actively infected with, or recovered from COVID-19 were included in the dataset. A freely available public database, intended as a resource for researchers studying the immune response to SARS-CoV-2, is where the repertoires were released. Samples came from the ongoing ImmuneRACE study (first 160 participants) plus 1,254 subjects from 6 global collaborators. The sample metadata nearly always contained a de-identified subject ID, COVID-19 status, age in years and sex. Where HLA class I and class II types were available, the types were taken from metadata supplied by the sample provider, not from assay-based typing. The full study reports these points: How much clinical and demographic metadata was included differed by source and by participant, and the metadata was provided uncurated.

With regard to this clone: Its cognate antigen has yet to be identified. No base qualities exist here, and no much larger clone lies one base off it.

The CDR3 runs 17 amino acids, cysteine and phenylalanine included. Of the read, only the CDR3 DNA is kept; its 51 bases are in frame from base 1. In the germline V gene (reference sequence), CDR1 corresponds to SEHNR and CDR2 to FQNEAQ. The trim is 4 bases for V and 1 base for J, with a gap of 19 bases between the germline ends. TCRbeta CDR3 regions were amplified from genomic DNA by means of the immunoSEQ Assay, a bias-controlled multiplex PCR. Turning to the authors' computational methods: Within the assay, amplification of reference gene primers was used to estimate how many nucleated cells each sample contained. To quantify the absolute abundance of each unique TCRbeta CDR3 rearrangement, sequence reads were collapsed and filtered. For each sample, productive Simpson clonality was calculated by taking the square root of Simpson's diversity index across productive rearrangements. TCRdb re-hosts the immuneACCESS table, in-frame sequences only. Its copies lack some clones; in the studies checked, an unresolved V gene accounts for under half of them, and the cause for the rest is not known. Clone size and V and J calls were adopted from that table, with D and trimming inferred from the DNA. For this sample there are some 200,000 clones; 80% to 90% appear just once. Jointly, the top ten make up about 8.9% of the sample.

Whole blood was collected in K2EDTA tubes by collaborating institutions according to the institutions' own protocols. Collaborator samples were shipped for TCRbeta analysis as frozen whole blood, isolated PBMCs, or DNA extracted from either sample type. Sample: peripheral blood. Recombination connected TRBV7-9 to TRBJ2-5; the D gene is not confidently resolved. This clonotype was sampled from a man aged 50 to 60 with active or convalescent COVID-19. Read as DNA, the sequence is TGTGCCAGCAGCTCGGTCGAGACATATGTCTCCCAAGAGACCCAGTACTTC. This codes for CASSSVETYVSQETQYF.